Below, 5 T cell receptor beta chains from the same sample are listed, as sequenced in a study of shared clonotypes between healthy human individuals. Libraries were prepared by immunoSEQ multiplex PCR; TCRdb keeps only in-frame clonotypes and omits some of them. Of 650,000 to 800,000 clones listed, about 90% are singletons. Naive-designated CD8 cells lacked CD45RO, were positively enriched for CCR7, and omitted terminally differentiated effector memory CD45RA+ cells. The material sequenced was naive CD8+ T cells sorted from blood. Every receptor here comes from a man aged 30-40 years in good health.

The CDR3 spells CASSSYSHREQFF. Here the CDR3 DNA reads TGTGCCAGCAGCTCCTACTCCCATCGTGAGCAGTTCTTC. V gene TRBV9 combines with J gene TRBJ2-1; D is uncertain. The CDR3 covers 13 residues. Trimming pared 4 bases from V and 9 bases from J, leaving 14 bases between. Germline CDR1 is SGDLS and CDR2 is YYNGEE.

The chain recombines TRBV7-9 with TRBJ2-7; D is unresolved. The CDR3 sequence is 13 residues long. Trimming left V 7 bases short and J 2 bases short, with 12 bases between. From germline, CDR1 is SEHNR and CDR2 FQNEAQ (reference sequence). CDR3 sequence (DNA): TGTGCCAGCACCCCCGTGAGCCCCTACGAGCAGTACTTC. Translation gives CASTPVSPYEQYF.

The chain carries TRBV7-9 and TRBJ1-3; weak D call: TRBD1 (6 bases). There are 15 residues in the CDR3. Germline CDR1 SEHNR, CDR2 FQNEAQ (reference sequence). V lost 3 bases and J lost 3, with 12 bases in between. The CDR3 here is CASSFGQFFGNTIYF. The CDR3 DNA follows: TGTGCCAGCAGCTTCGGACAGTTCTTTGGAAACACCATATATTTT.

This sequence joins TRBV7-2 and TRBJ1-3; D is perhaps TRBD1 (5 bases). V was cut by 1 base and J by 3 bases, with 7 bases left in between. There are 14 residues in the CDR3. Germline V gene data show CDR1 as SGHTA and CDR2 as FQGNSA. As DNA, the CDR3 is TGTGCCAGCAGCTTAGTGGGACTTGGAAACACCATATATTTT. Protein sequence: CASSLVGLGNTIYF.

The V and J genes are TRBV11-2 and TRBJ2-3; maybe TRBD2 (5 bases). The CDR3 runs 15 residues. Germline CDR1 is SGHAT and CDR2 is FQNNGV. The V and J ends lost 0 bases and 1 base respectively, with 8 bases between them. The DNA for the CDR3 is TGTGCCAGCAGCTTAGAGCTGGGAGGCACAGATACGCAGTATTTT. Protein sequence: CASSLELGGTDTQYF.